The 22 T cell receptor beta chains presented below share a single source sample, sequenced in a study of blood T cell repertoires in COVID-19 (dated by TCRdb to the early 2020s). The receptor library was made with the immunoSEQ multiplex PCR assay. TCRdb provides this immuneACCESS table in a form limited to in-frame rearrangements. Some clones are lacking; in checked studies, under half of them reflect an unresolved V gene, and why the rest are absent is not known. Recorded for this sample are around 250,000 clones; roughly nine tenths of them occurred a single time. The leading ten clones occupy approximately 0.85% of the sample. The specimen sequenced was peripheral blood. Receptors were obtained from a woman in her thirties or forties who had recovered from COVID-19.

The rearrangement joins TRBV7-2 to TRBJ1-4, with 8 bases matching TRBD1. The J segment lost 1 base and the V segment lost 2 bases, leaving 6 bases of the junction unmatched. CDR1 is SGHTA and CDR2 is FQGNSA in the germline V gene. This CDR3 has 17 amino acids. As DNA, the CDR3 is TGTGCCAGCAGCTTACCCGACAGGGGTGGAACTAATGAAAAACTGTTTTTT. Protein product: CASSLPDRGGTNEKLFF.

This sequence joins TRBV10-3 and TRBJ2-3, with 10 bases aligning to TRBD2. Germline CDR1 is ENHRY and CDR2 is SYGVKD. The CDR3 runs 15 residues. V shed 4 bases and J 6 bases; nucleotides not matched to a gene: 7. This chain's CDR3 is CAISASSGGPDTQYF. The CDR3 DNA follows: TGTGCCATCAGTGCTTCTAGCGGGGGCCCGGATACGCAGTATTTT.

Comment on this clone: In the same sample, other DNA sequences code for this CDR3. The chain joins TRBV28 to TRBJ2-2; TRBD2 matches at 10 bases. Trimming removed 4 bases from V and 3 bases from J; junction bases left unmatched: 8. There are 17 residues in the CDR3. Germline CDR1 MDHEN, CDR2 SYDVKM. CDR3 amino acids: CASSSYMGTSDTGELFF. For the CDR3, the DNA is TGTGCCAGCAGTTCTTATATGGGGACTAGCGACACCGGGGAGCTGTTTTTT.

The rearrangement joins TRBV16 to TRBJ1-5; the match to TRBD1 covers 7 bases. V shed 2 bases, J shed 2 bases, and the junction held 3 bases outside the gene matches. The CDR3 spans 15 residues. Germline V lookup: CDR1 KGHSY, CDR2 FQNENV. The CDR3 DNA follows: TGTGCCAGCAGCCAAGAGGGGACAGGCAATCAGCCCCAGCATTTT. Its translation: CASSQEGTGNQPQHF.

This clone was counted only a few times. The genes are TRBV21-1 and TRBJ1-1; the DNA was not compared with TRBD1, the D call given in the table. TRBV21-1 is reported as a pseudogene. The CDR3 runs 13 residues. CDR3 DNA: TGTGCCAGCGACAGGGGAAAGAACACTGAAGCTTTCTTT. Translation gives CASDRGKNTEAFF.

This clone was seen only once. The V gene is TRBV11-2, the J gene TRBJ1-3; a possible D gene is TRBD1 (6 bases). CDR1 SGHAT and CDR2 FQNNGV come from the germline V gene. Trimming stripped 5 bases from V and 0 bases from J, with 11 bases between. This CDR3 spans 15 amino acids. CDR3 region: CASSPQGLSGNTIYF. CDR3 DNA sequence: TGTGCCAGCAGCCCACAGGGCCTCTCTGGAAACACCATATATTTT. The full variable domain, completed using reference TRBV11-2 and TRBJ1-3, is EAGVAQSPRYKIIEKRQSVAFWCNPISGHATLYWYQQILGQGPKLLIQFQNNGVVDDSQLPKDRFSAERLKGVDSTLKIQPAKLEDSAVYLCASSPQGLSGNTIYFGEGSWLTVV.

The chain employs TRBV29-1 and TRBJ1-4, with D possibly being TRBD1 (5 bases). This CDR3 comprises 13 residues. The germline V gene encodes CDR1 SQVTM and CDR2 ANQGSEA. V lost 6 bases and J 8 bases, leaving 16 bases between the germline ends. The CDR3 nucleotides read TGCAGCGTCGATGGGGGGAGGGGAGAAAAACTGTTTTTT. Amino acid sequence: CSVDGGRGEKLFF.

The CDR3 region has the DNA TGTGCCAGCAGTATAGTACTAGCGGGAGTCTCCCCCTCCTACGAGCAGTACTTC. As protein: CASSIVLAGVSPSYEQYF. V usage is TRBV28 and J usage is TRBJ2-7, with TRBD2 matching over 11 bases. J gave up 0 bases and V 5 bases, and 12 bases lay outside the gene matches. Germline V gene sequence: CDR1 MDHEN, CDR2 SYDVKM. This CDR3 comprises 18 residues.

V and J are TRBV6-5 and TRBJ2-2; perhaps TRBD1 as D (7 bases). The V gene lost 5 bases and the J gene lost 7 bases, with 8 bases spanning the gap. The CDR3 runs to 12 residues. CDR1 MNHEY and CDR2 SVGAGI come from the germline V gene. CDR3 DNA: TGTGCCAGCAGTCAGGGGGGCGGGGAGCTGTTTTTT. This encodes CASSQGGGELFF.

The chain employs TRBV5-4 and TRBJ2-1; no clear D. V was clipped by 1 base and J by 5 bases, with 7 bases between them. This CDR3 has 13 residues. Germline lookup yields CDR1 SGHNT and CDR2 YYREEE (reference sequence). The CDR3 sequence: CASSLSENNEQFF. The CDR3 DNA is TGTGCCAGCAGCTTGAGCGAGAACAATGAGCAGTTCTTC.

The chain is built from TRBV30 and TRBJ2-7, with 7 bases lining up with TRBD2. This CDR3 comprises 14 residues. Germline V gene lookup returns CDR1 GTSNPN and CDR2 SVGIG (reference sequence). Trimming at V came to 4 bases and at J to 3 bases, leaving 9 bases not matched to a gene. CDR3 in amino acids: CAWTPREVIYEQYF. Written as DNA, the CDR3 is TGTGCCTGGACCCCCCGGGAGGTTATCTACGAGCAGTACTTC.

The chain employs TRBV7-2 and TRBJ2-1, with 7 positions matching TRBD2. This CDR3 is built from 14 residues. J gave up 7 bases and V 5 bases, and 8 bases lay outside the gene matches. Germline values: CDR1 SGHTA, CDR2 FQGNSA. CDR3 coding DNA: TGTGCCAGCAGCCAATGGGGGGGAGGTAATGAGCAGTTCTTC. Amino acids: CASSQWGGGNEQFF.

This clone came up once. In DNA form, the CDR3 reads TGCGCCAGCTCCGGGACTAGCGGTAAAGAGACCCAGTACTTC. Its translation is CASSGTSGKETQYF. This sequence joins TRBV5-1 and TRBJ2-5; 11 nucleotides line up with TRBD2. The germline V gene has CDR1 SGHRS and CDR2 YFSETQ. V was pared by 7 bases and J by 3 bases, with 5 bases of the junction left unmatched. The CDR3 covers 14 residues. Using reference TRBV5-1 and TRBJ2-5 for the parts outside the CDR3, the full variable domain is KAGVTQTPRYLIKTRGQQVTLSCSPISGHRSVSWYQQTPGQGLQFLFEYFSETQRNKGNFPGRFSGRQFSNSRSEMNVSTLELGDSALYLCASSGTSGKETQYFGPGTRLLVL.

As DNA, the CDR3 is TGTGCCAGCAGCCCGGGGACTAGCGGGGGCTTTAGCACAGATACGCAGTATTTT. Translating it yields CASSPGTSGGFSTDTQYF. V and J are TRBV11-2 and TRBJ2-3, with TRBD2 matching 14 bases. The CDR3 is 18 amino acids. Germline CDR1 SGHAT, CDR2 FQNNGV. The trim removed 5 bases at V and 0 bases at J, leaving 7 bases unmatched.

A single count supports this clone. The genes are TRBV7-9 and TRBJ2-7, with 8 bases fitting TRBD1. Per the germline V gene, CDR1 is SEHNR and CDR2 is FQNEAQ (reference sequence). The CDR3 is 14 residues long. V shed 4 bases and J 7 bases; nucleotides not matched to a gene: 9. In DNA, the CDR3 is TGTGCCAGCAGCTCGCGGACAGGGACGGGGGAGCAGTACTTC. It translates to CASSSRTGTGEQYF.

The V call is TRBV7-8, the J call TRBJ2-6; TRBD1 matches 9 bases. Germline CDR1 SGHVS, CDR2 FQNEAQ. The length of the CDR3 is 17 residues. V shed 5 bases and J 4 bases; nucleotides not matched to a gene: 9. The CDR3 DNA reads TGTGCCAGCAGCCCCTTTGGACAGGGGTCCGGGGCCAACGTCCTGACTTTC. It is translated as CASSPFGQGSGANVLTF.

The V gene is TRBV30, the J gene TRBJ1-5; TRBD1 aligns across 7 bases. Germline CDR1 and CDR2: GTSNPN and SVGIG (reference sequence). V shed 1 base, J shed 5 bases, and the junction held 2 bases outside the gene matches. The CDR3 length is 13 residues. In DNA, the CDR3 is TGTGCCTGGAGTGCCCAGGGGGATCAGCCCCAGCATTTT. Amino acids: CAWSAQGDQPQHF.

This clone has only one observation. The J gene is TRBJ2-4, the V gene TRBV19, with D perhaps matching TRBD1 (5 bases). V was cut by 5 bases and J by 1 base, with 15 bases left in between. The CDR3 runs to 16 residues. Germline values: CDR1 LNHDA, CDR2 SQIVND (reference sequence). The CDR3 DNA reads TGTGCCAGTAGTCCCTGGGAAGGGGCGGCCAAAAACATTCAGTACTTC. Its protein is CASSPWEGAAKNIQYF.

The chain has TRBV19 and TRBJ2-5, with 12 positions matching TRBD1. The junction had 4 bases not matched to a gene; V was cut back by 6 bases and J by 5 bases. The CDR3 has 14 amino acids. Germline lookup yields CDR1 LNHDA and CDR2 SQIVND (reference sequence). Written as DNA, the CDR3 is TGTGCCAGTAGACCGGGACAGGGGGCTGAGACCCAGTACTTC. It specifies CASRPGQGAETQYF. Full variable domain (remainder filled in from reference TRBV19 and TRBJ2-5): DGGITQSPKYLFRKEGQNVTLSCEQNLNHDAMYWYRQDPGQGLRLIYYSQIVNDFQKGDIAEGYSVSREKKESFPLTVTSAQKNPTAFYLCASRPGQGAETQYFGPGTRLLVL.

The V gene is TRBV30, the J gene TRBJ2-5; 11 nucleotides line up with TRBD2. Trimming at V came to 7 bases and at J to 5 bases, leaving 3 bases not matched to a gene. This CDR3 spans 12 amino acids. Germline lookup yields CDR1 GTSNPN and CDR2 SVGIG (reference sequence). In DNA, the CDR3 is TGTGCCTTTACTAGCGGGAGTGAGACCCAGTACTTC. Protein sequence: CAFTSGSETQYF.

V and J are TRBV19 and TRBJ2-3, with 9 bases identical to TRBD1. The CDR3 has 17 amino acids. Per germline, CDR1 LNHDA and CDR2 SQIVND (reference sequence). V lost 4 bases, J lost 2 bases, and 10 bases stayed unmatched. The CDR3 nucleotides read TGTGCCAGTAGTAGCCTCATGGACAGGGGAAACACAGATACGCAGTATTTT. This translates into CASSSLMDRGNTDTQYF.

The chain recombines TRBV29-1 with TRBJ2-3; D is unclear. The CDR3 consists of 11 residues. Germline CDR1 reads SQVTM; CDR2 reads ANQGSEA. Trimming removed 0 bases from V and 6 bases from J, with 4 bases in between. DNA for the CDR3: TGCAGCGTTGAAGATCTGGATACGCAGTATTTT. As protein: CSVEDLDTQYF.